These T cell receptor beta chains were read from a single sample in a study of synovial regulatory T cells in juvenile arthritis. Libraries were prepared by immunoSEQ multiplex PCR; TCRdb keeps only in-frame clonotypes and omits some of them. The sample includes some 870 clones. The sequenced sample was Treg cells from the synovium. These TCRs come from a donor aged 2-35 years with juvenile idiopathic arthritis. Each CDR3 is given with its conserved first and last residue. Clone size is not always given. Where it is, it says once, few, many or a class for expanded clones.

clone size	V gene	J gene	CDR3 protein
-	TRBV7-2	TRBJ2-5	CASSFGWWGLAYEQYF
large	TRBV2	TRBJ1-2	CASSVGKSNYGYTF
medium-sized	TRBV11-1	TRBJ2-7	CASSPPDRLHEQYF
medium-sized	TRBV4-3	TRBJ2-5	CASSQELAGAGEQYF
medium-sized	TRBV11-3	TRBJ2-2	CASSQLTGELFF
medium-sized	TRBV11-1	TRBJ2-7	CASSPWTGIYEQYF
medium-sized	TRBV5-1	TRBJ1-6	CASSYTGQARSSYNSPLHF
medium-sized	TRBV9	TRBJ2-1	CASSGGAYNEQFF
medium-sized	TRBV30	TRBJ1-1	CAWSVLDGREAFF
medium-sized	TRBV6-1	TRBJ1-2	CASSGRGRNYGYTF
medium-sized	TRBV5-1	TRBJ1-2	CASSLAGRNYGYTF
medium-sized	TRBV27	TRBJ1-2	CASSLYIGDPLYGYTF
medium-sized	TRBV5-1	TRBJ2-7	CASSFSSWPWGTYEQYF
medium-sized	TRBV6-5	TRBJ2-7	CASSLAGGPEQYF
medium-sized	TRBV5-6	TRBJ1-6	CASSPRTGGKRDSPLHF
large	TRBV19	TRBJ2-2	CASSRGQGTGELFF
medium-sized	TRBV30	TRBJ1-3	CAWLYRSGNTIYF
medium-sized	TRBV27	TRBJ1-1	CASSFSGGTEAFF
medium-sized	TRBV7-9	TRBJ1-2	CASSFEGNGYTF
medium-sized	TRBV5-1	TRBJ2-2	CASSLASSNTGELFF
medium-sized	TRBV2	TRBJ2-3	CASSERSADTQYF
medium-sized	TRBV5-1	TRBJ2-3	CASRVAGGPDTQYF